This T cell receptor (delta chain) was found in a study of Vδ1+ human thymocytes (dated by TCRdb to the late 2010s). For the study in its entirety: As a data resource, the study described the mRNA-level TRG and TRD CDR3 repertoires found in highly purified Vdelta1+ thymocytes taken from young children. Earlier work had validated the multiplex-based CDR3 amplicon strategy against 5'RACE-based methods for generating CDR3 amplicons.

Broad study findings and their caveats: Because no clustering by age or sex was seen, donors were not stratified by age or sex in the analyses. Many TRG clonotypes were found to be shared between donors (up to roughly 7x10^3), whereas TRD repertoires were found to be essentially private (max 116 shared). Despite high sort purity, about a fifth of thymic TRD sequences were Vdelta2 (and few Vdelta3), unlike peripheral blood Vdelta1+ controls. The use of highly purified populations and single-cell validation was advised by the authors, since misinterpretation of bulk repertoire data could be caused by unexpected Vdelta2 sequences. In contrast to oligoclonal peripheral blood repertoires, thymic TRG and TRD repertoires appeared to be highly polyclonal with Gaussian CDR3 length distributions.

V and J lose 2 bases and 2 bases, and a span of 15 bases separates them. Spanning cysteine to phenylalanine, the CDR3 consists of 18 amino acids. CDR3 DNA is the only sequence kept; it has 54 bases, read in frame from the first base. CDR1 and CDR2, looked up from the germline V gene, are GEAIGNYY and EKD. RNA extraction was performed with the RNeasy mini kit, and reverse transcription was done with Superscript III. CDR3 amplicons were generated by multiplex PCR with pooled V-gene forward primers and a constant-region reverse primer carrying Illumina adaptor overhangs. After gel purification, the amplicons were indexed with Nextera index primers over about 8 extra PCR cycles and then purified using AMPure XP beads. Sequencing of the libraries was done on an Illumina MiSeq using paired-end 250 bp reads, dual indexing and an approximately 21% PhiX spike-in. The authors' analysis ran thus. Read quality was checked with FastQC, and TRG read pairs were merged using ea-utils fastq-join. IMGT/HighV-QUEST was used to annotate sequences, retaining only productive sequences with an unambiguous V-gene assignment, and each clonotype was defined by an identical CDR3 sequence. Downstream analysis used VDJtools 1.1.1, tcR 2.2.3, Treemap and vegan Shannon diversity in R 3.4.4. TCRdb recomputed clones from the public reads with CATT; identical DNA rows were then combined. The V and J calls and clone size are TCRdb's, not the authors'. The sample data list over 20,000 delta-chain clones, and 7.5% to 9% of these were observed just once. The ten largest clonotypes hold roughly 0.98% of the sample.

Thymic samples were depleted of alphabeta T cells, then CD3+ TCRVdelta1+ TCRVdelta2- thymocytes were FACS-sorted. Sorted Vdelta1+ thymocyte purity ranged from about 96% to 99.6%. The thymic specimens were obtained from under 10 paediatric patients, aged roughly 5 days to 16 months, who were having corrective cardiac surgery. Thymic tissue was dispersed and mononuclear cells isolated on a Histopaque-1077 density gradient. For staining, the antibodies used were anti-TCRVdelta1 clone TS8.2, anti-TCRVdelta2 clone B6, anti-CD3 clone HIT3a and anti-TCRalphabeta clone IP26. Concerning this clone: This receptor's antigen is unknown. No base-level quality is on record; no much larger clone is a single base apart.

This TCR was sampled from a child less than two years old who had congenital heart surgery. The specimen was Vdelta1+ gamma-delta thymocytes from the thymus. The cell subset or site label on this specimen signifies: FACS-sorted CD3+ TCRalphabeta- TCRVdelta1+ TCRVdelta2- thymocytes. The V gene is TRDV2 and the J gene is TRDJ3, and the D gene may be TRDD3, 6 bases matching. The sequenced DNA: TGTGCCTGTGACAGCTGGGGAAGCAGGACCTGGGACACCCGACAGATGTTTTTC. Its product reads: CACDSWGSRTWDTRQMFF.